Below are 21 T cell receptor beta chains sequenced from a single sample in a study of OX40 agonist ivuxolimab in advanced cancers. Assay used: immunoSEQ multiplex PCR; TCRdb lists only in-frame clones, some missing. The table has approximately 94,000 clones, 85% to 95% seen once; the top ten hold under 0.65%. The sample consisted of CD4+ or CD8+ T cells sorted from blood, taken in a trial of the OX40 agonist ivuxolimab. The receptors stem from an adult with an advanced solid tumor such as melanoma, head and neck, liver or kidney cancer.

The CDR3 bases are TGTGCCAGCAGAACCCCCGGGACAGGGGGCCGACAGCCCCAGCATTTT. This codes for CASRTPGTGGRQPQHF. The chain combines TRBV28 with TRBJ1-5; TRBD1 matches at 12 bases. The germline V gene encodes CDR1 MDHEN and CDR2 SYDVKM. There are 16 residues in the CDR3. Trimming took 6 bases from V and 7 from J; bases not matched to a gene: 10.

The J gene is TRBJ2-6, the V gene TRBV28, with unresolved D. Trimming left V 10 bases short and J 1 base short, with 23 bases between. Per germline, CDR1 MDHEN and CDR2 SYDVKM. The length of the CDR3 is 18 residues. CDR3 protein: CATSSIRRQRSGANVLTF. The CDR3 DNA sequence: TGTGCCACCAGCAGCATCCGCCGGCAACGTTCTGGGGCCAACGTCCTGACTTTC.

In DNA, the CDR3 is TGTGCCAGCAGTTCCCTAACCGGATTCGGAGACTACGAGCAGTACTTC. This sequence encodes CASSSLTGFGDYEQYF. V usage is TRBV28 and J usage is TRBJ2-7; D is ambiguous. Trimming took 4 bases from V and 3 from J, leaving 19 bases between them. The CDR3 has 16 residues. CDR1 MDHEN and CDR2 SYDVKM come from the germline V gene.

The V call is TRBV7-2, the J call TRBJ2-1; 9 positions agree with TRBD2. V lost 4 bases to trimming and J lost 1 base; unmatched junction nucleotides: 5. The germline V gene encodes CDR1 SGHTA and CDR2 FQGNSA. CDR3 length equals 16 residues. CDR3 region: CASSSRSGRSYNEQFF. CDR3 nucleotides: TGTGCCAGCAGCTCCCGCAGCGGGAGGTCCTACAATGAGCAGTTCTTC.

The chain is built from TRBV4-1 and TRBJ1-1; 7 bases are a match to TRBD1. The germline V gene encodes CDR1 MGHRA and CDR2 YSYEKL. This CDR3 region has 18 residues. V dropped 1 base and J dropped 0; count of bases not matched to a gene: 11. CDR3 in DNA: TGCGCCAGCAGCCAAGGTCGACAGGGCCCTCTCATGAACACTGAAGCTTTCTTT. Encoded protein: CASSQGRQGPLMNTEAFF.

The genes are TRBV28 and TRBJ1-5; 11 bases agree with TRBD1. The CDR3 covers 15 residues. V gave up 5 bases and J gave up 4 bases; unmatched junction bases: 4. Looked up from germline, CDR1 is MDHEN and CDR2 is SYDVKM. CDR3 region: CASSLGTGGNQPQHF. The CDR3 nucleotides are TGTGCCAGCAGTCTTGGGACAGGGGGAAATCAGCCCCAGCATTTT.

The V gene is TRBV6-1, the J gene TRBJ2-2; D remains ambiguous. The V end was cut by 1 base, the J end by 5 bases, with 5 bases between. Per the germline V gene, CDR1 is MNHNS and CDR2 is SASEGT. This CDR3 is 13 amino acids long. The CDR3: CASSEGGTGELFF. The CDR3 bases are TGTGCCAGCAGTGAAGGTGGAACCGGGGAGCTGTTTTTT.

The chain recombines TRBV18 with TRBJ1-4; TRBD1 matches 10 bases. Per germline, CDR1 KGHSH and CDR2 LQKENI. Trimming removed 5 bases from V and 5 bases from J; junction bases left unmatched: 5. The CDR3 loop spans 15 amino acids. CDR3 sequence reads: CASSSQGQGNEKLFF. The DNA of the CDR3 is TGTGCCAGCTCATCCCAGGGACAGGGGAATGAAAAACTGTTTTTT. Combining the CDR3 with reference TRBV18 and TRBJ1-4 gives the whole variable domain NAGVMQNPRHLVRRRGQEARLRCSPMKGHSHVYWYRQLPEEGLKFMVYLQKENIIDESGMPKERFSAEFPKEGPSILRIQQVVRGDSAAYFCASSSQGQGNEKLFFGSGTQLSVL.

The chain recombines TRBV7-2 with TRBJ2-3, with 9 bases matching TRBD2. The CDR3 has 15 amino acids. V gave up 4 bases and J gave up 1 base; unmatched junction bases: 3. Germline V gives CDR1 SGHTA, CDR2 FQGNSA. The CDR3, as DNA: TGTGCCAGCAGCTACGGACTAGCGCGCACAGATACGCAGTATTTT. It is translated as CASSYGLARTDTQYF.

The chain joins TRBV4-1 to TRBJ1-1; D is undetermined. V lost 0 bases to trimming and J lost 0 bases, with 14 bases between them. This CDR3 contains 17 residues. The V gene's germline CDR1 is MGHRA and CDR2 YSYEKL. CDR3 sequence (DNA): TGCGCCAGCAGCCAAGATAAGGCGCTCGTGGTGAACACTGAAGCTTTCTTT. Residues: CASSQDKALVVNTEAFF.

The rearrangement uses TRBV27 and TRBJ2-3; tentative D call: TRBD1 (5 bases). CDR3 length: 20 residues. V lost 2 bases, J lost 3 bases, and 27 bases lay in between. The germline gives CDR1 MNHEY, CDR2 SMNVEV (reference sequence). Written as DNA, the CDR3 is TGTGCCAGCAGTTTACGGGCAGGGAAGGTTTTACGTCGACGTACAGATACGCAGTATTTT. Amino acid sequence: CASSLRAGKVLRRRTDTQYF.

V is TRBV12-5 and J is TRBJ2-6; D unresolved. The V and J ends lost 1 base and 0 bases respectively, with 7 bases between them. This CDR3 is built from 16 residues. CDR1 is LGHNT and CDR2 is FRNRAP in the germline V gene. The CDR3: CASGLAQSSGANVLTF. CDR3 in DNA: TGTGCTAGTGGTTTGGCCCAATCCTCTGGGGCCAACGTCCTGACTTTC.

The gene calls are TRBV18 and TRBJ2-5; 13 bases align to TRBD2. The CDR3 is made up of 16 amino acids. V lost 1 base and J lost 4; bases outside the gene matches: 3. The V gene's germline CDR1 is KGHSH and CDR2 LQKENI. This CDR3 reads CASSPRLAGGGETQYF. The DNA of the CDR3 is TGTGCCAGCTCACCACGACTAGCGGGAGGAGGAGAGACCCAGTACTTC.

The chain has TRBV11-3 and TRBJ2-7; D not resolved. Germline values: CDR1 SGHNT, CDR2 YENEEA. Trimming left V 5 bases short and J 2 bases short, with 10 bases between. This CDR3 region has 13 residues. CDR3 nucleotides: TGTGCCAGCAGCGCGGCAGGTACCTACGAGCAGTACTTC. As protein: CASSAAGTYEQYF.

CDR3 DNA: TGTGCCAGCAGCTTAATGGCGGGAAGTACAGATACGCAGTATTTT. As protein: CASSLMAGSTDTQYF. The chain recombines TRBV7-3 with TRBJ2-3; D is possibly TRBD2 (6 bases). With 1 base removed from V and 3 bases from J, the gap between germline ends came to 11 bases. Germline V lookup: CDR1 SGHTA, CDR2 FQGTGA. This CDR3 is 15 amino acids long.

The gene calls are TRBV7-2 and TRBJ1-2; D ambiguous. Between the trimmed V and J ends, which lost 5 bases and 1 base, there was a span of 11 bases. Germline V gene lookup returns CDR1 SGHTA and CDR2 FQGNSA. This CDR3 is 14 amino acids long. The CDR3 DNA follows: TGTGCCAGCAGCCCTGGGTCGATTAACTATGGCTACACCTTC. The encoded protein is CASSPGSINYGYTF.

This clone was seen once. This rearrangement joins TRBV6-1 to TRBJ2-3; 10 bases line up with TRBD2. This CDR3 is 17 amino acids long. Trimming took 0 bases from V and 5 from J; bases not matched to a gene: 8. Germline assignment: CDR1 MNHNS and CDR2 SASEGT. The CDR3 spells CASSEARLAGAEDTQYF. CDR3 nucleotide sequence: TGTGCCAGCAGTGAAGCAAGGCTAGCGGGAGCTGAAGATACGCAGTATTTT.

The genes are TRBV5-5 and TRBJ2-3; a weak D match, TRBD1 (5 bases). Germline-derived CDR1 and CDR2 are SGHKS and YYEKEE (reference sequence). This CDR3 contains 13 residues. V was clipped by 4 bases and J by 5 bases, with 11 bases between them. CDR3 bases: TGTGCCAGCAGCGTAACAGGAGAAGATACGCAGTATTTT. It codes for CASSVTGEDTQYF. The full variable domain, its missing parts supplied by reference TRBV5-5 and TRBJ2-3, is DAGVTQSPTHLIKTRGQQVTLRCSPISGHKSVSWYQQVLGQGPQFIFQYYEKEERGRGNFPDRFSARQFPNYSSELNVNALLLGDSALYLCASSVTGEDTQYFGPGTRLTVL.

The chain combines TRBV6-1 with TRBJ1-1; TRBD1 matches at 9 bases. The CDR3 spans 13 residues. CDR1 is MNHNS, CDR2 SASEGT, per germline. V shed 6 bases, J shed 5 bases, and the junction held 4 bases outside the gene matches. The CDR3 bases are TGTGCCAGCAGCAGGACAGGGGAAACTGAAGCTTTCTTT. Its protein product is CASSRTGETEAFF.

This chain connects TRBV29-1 to TRBJ2-7; D remains unclear. The CDR3 extends over 12 amino acids. Trimming pared 5 bases from V and 0 bases from J, leaving 8 bases between. Per germline, CDR1 SQVTM and CDR2 ANQGSEA. The CDR3 loop is CSVSTNSYEQYF. The CDR3 DNA is TGCAGCGTTTCCACAAACTCCTACGAGCAGTACTTC.

The CDR3: CSVALRENLNEQFF. For the CDR3, the DNA is TGCAGCGTTGCCCTGCGGGAGAACCTAAATGAGCAGTTCTTC. This rearrangement joins TRBV29-1 to TRBJ2-1; 7 positions agree with TRBD2. With V trimmed by 4 bases and J by 7 bases, 10 bases remained unmatched. Germline loops: CDR1 SQVTM, CDR2 ANQGSEA. This CDR3 has 14 residues.